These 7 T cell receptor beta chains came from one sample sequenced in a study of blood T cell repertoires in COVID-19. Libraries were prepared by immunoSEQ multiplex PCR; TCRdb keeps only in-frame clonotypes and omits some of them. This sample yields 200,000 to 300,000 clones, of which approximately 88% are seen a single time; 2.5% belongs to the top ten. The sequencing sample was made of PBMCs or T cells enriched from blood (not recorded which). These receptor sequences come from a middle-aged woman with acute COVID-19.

CDR3 DNA: TGTGCCAGCAGTTTCCCTACCTACGAGCAGTACTTC. This gives the protein CASSFPTYEQYF. The V and J genes are TRBV6-2 or TRBV6-3 and TRBJ2-7; D ambiguous. The CDR3 runs 12 residues. In germline, CDR1 is MNHEY, CDR2 SVGEGT. Trimming shortened V by 4 bases and J by 2 bases, and 6 bases separated the two germline ends.

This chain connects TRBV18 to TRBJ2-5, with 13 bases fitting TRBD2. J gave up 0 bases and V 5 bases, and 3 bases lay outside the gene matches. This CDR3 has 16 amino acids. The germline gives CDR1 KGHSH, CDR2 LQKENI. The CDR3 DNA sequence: TGTGCCAGCTCATCGGGACTAGCGGGATACCAAGAGACCCAGTACTTC. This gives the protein CASSSGLAGYQETQYF. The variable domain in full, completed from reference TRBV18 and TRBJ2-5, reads NAGVMQNPRHLVRRRGQEARLRCSPMKGHSHVYWYRQLPEEGLKFMVYLQKENIIDESGMPKERFSAEFPKEGPSILRIQQVVRGDSAAYFCASSSGLAGYQETQYFGPGTRLLVL.

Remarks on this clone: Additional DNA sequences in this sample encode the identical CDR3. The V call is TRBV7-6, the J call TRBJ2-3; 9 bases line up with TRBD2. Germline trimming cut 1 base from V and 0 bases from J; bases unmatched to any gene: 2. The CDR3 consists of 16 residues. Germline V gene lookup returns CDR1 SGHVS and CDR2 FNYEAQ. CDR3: CASSLGAGGSTDTQYF. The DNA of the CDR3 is TGTGCCAGCAGCTTAGGAGCGGGGGGAAGCACAGATACGCAGTATTTT.

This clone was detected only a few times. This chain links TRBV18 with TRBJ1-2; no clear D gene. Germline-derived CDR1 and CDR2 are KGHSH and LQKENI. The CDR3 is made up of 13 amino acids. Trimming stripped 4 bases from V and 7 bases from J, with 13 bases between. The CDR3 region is CASSLPMEIGYTF. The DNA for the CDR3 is TGTGCCAGCTCACTGCCCATGGAGATTGGCTACACCTTC. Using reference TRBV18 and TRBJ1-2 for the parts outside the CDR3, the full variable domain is NAGVMQNPRHLVRRRGQEARLRCSPMKGHSHVYWYRQLPEEGLKFMVYLQKENIIDESGMPKERFSAEFPKEGPSILRIQQVVRGDSAAYFCASSLPMEIGYTFGSGTRLTVV.

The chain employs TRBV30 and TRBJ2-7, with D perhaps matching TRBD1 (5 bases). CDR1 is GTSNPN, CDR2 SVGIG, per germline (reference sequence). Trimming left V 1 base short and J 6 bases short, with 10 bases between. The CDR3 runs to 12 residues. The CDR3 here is CAWSEQVGEQYF. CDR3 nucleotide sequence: TGTGCCTGGAGTGAACAGGTAGGCGAGCAGTACTTC.

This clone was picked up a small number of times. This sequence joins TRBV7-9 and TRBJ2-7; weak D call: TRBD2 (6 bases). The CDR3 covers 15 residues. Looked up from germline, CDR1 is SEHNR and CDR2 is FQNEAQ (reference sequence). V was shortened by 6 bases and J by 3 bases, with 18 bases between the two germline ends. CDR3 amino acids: CASSRILLGGYEQYF. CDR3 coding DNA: TGTGCCAGCAGTCGCATTCTACTGGGAGGCTACGAGCAGTACTTC.

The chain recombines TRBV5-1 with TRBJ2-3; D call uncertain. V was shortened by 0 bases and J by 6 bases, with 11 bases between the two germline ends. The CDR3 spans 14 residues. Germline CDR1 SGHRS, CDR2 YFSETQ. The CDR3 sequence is CASSLGYASDTQYF. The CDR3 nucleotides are TGCGCCAGCAGCTTGGGATACGCGTCGGATACGCAGTATTTT. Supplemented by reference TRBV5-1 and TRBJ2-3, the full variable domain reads KAGVTQTPRYLIKTRGQQVTLSCSPISGHRSVSWYQQTPGQGLQFLFEYFSETQRNKGNFPGRFSGRQFSNSRSEMNVSTLELGDSALYLCASSLGYASDTQYFGPGTRLTVL.